The entry below gives a single T cell receptor beta chain sequence along with its context. Germline lookup yields CDR1 SEHNR and CDR2 FQNEAQ (reference sequence). The CDR3 runs to 13 residues. This specimen comes from a study of monozygotic twins with inflammatory bowel disease. Researchers used template switching to add UMIs featuring a 6-nucleotide sample barcode. TCRdb re-called the 5' RACE reads; every CDR3 protein appears as one record, without DNA. The sample includes 170,000 or so distinct CDR3 sequences. This receptor was taken from a human donor with ulcerative colitis or Crohn's disease, or a healthy co-twin of an affected twin (not recorded which). The sequencing input was blood. This chain connects TRBV7-9 to TRBJ2-7; TCRdb picks TRBD1, but there is no DNA to check that call. The CDR3 region is CASSYPGGSEQYF.